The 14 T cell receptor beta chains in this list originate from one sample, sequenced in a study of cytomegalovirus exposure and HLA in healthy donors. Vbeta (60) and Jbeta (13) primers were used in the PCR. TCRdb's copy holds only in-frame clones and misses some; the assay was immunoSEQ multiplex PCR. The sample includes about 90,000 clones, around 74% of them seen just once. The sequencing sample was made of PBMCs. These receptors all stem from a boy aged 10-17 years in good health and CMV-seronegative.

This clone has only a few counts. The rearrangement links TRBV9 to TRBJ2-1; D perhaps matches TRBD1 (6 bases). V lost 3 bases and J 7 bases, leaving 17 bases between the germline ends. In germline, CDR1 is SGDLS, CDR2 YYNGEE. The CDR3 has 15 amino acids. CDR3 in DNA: TGTGCCAGCAGCGCGACTGGGGGCATGGGGAATGAGCAGTTCTTC. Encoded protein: CASSATGGMGNEQFF.

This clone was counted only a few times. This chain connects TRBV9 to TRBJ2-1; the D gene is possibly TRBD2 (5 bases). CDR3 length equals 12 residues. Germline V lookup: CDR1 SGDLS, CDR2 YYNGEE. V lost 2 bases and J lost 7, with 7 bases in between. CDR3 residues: CASSVTGNEQFF. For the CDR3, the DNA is TGTGCCAGCAGCGTGACGGGGAATGAGCAGTTCTTC. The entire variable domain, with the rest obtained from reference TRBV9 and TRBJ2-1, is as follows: DSGVTQTPKHLITATGQRVTLRCSPRSGDLSVYWYQQSLDQGLQFLIQYYNGEERAKGNILERFSAQQFPDLHSELNLSSLELGDSALYFCASSVTGNEQFFGPGTRLTVL.

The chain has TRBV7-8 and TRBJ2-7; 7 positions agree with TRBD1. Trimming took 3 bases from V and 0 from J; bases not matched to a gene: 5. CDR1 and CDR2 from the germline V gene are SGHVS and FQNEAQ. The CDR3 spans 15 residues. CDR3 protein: CASSFGQAYSYEQYF. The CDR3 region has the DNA TGTGCCAGCAGCTTCGGACAGGCGTACTCCTACGAGCAGTACTTC.

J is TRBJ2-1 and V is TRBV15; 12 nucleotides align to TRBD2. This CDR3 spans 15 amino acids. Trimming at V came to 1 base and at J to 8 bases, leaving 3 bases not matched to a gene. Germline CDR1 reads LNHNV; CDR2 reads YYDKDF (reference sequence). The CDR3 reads CATSRGLAGEDEQFF. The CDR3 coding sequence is TGTGCCACCAGCAGAGGACTAGCGGGAGAGGATGAGCAGTTCTTC.

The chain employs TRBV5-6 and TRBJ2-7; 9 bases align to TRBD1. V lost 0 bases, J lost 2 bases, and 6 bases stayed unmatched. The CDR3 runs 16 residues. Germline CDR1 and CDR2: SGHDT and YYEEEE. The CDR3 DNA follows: TGTGCCAGCAGCTTGGGTACGGACAGGGGTACCTACGAGCAGTACTTC. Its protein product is CASSLGTDRGTYEQYF. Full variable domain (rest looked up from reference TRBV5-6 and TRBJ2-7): DAGVTQSPTHLIKTRGQQVTLRCSPKSGHDTVSWYQQALGQGPQFIFQYYEEEERQRGNFPDRFSGHQFPNYSSELNVNALLLGDSALYLCASSLGTDRGTYEQYFGPGTRLTVT.

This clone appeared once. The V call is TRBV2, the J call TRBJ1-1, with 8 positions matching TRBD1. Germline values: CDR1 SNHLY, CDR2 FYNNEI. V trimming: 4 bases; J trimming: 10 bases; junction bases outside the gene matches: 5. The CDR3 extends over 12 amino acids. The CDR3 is CASSGTGLGAFF. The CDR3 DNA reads TGTGCCAGCAGTGGGACAGGGTTAGGAGCTTTCTTT.

CDR3 bases: TGTGCCAGCAGTCAGCGGGAGAGTAATGAGCAGTTCTTC. Its translation: CASSQRESNEQFF. The chain uses TRBV6-4 and TRBJ2-1; 8 nucleotides line up with TRBD2. The CDR3 runs to 13 residues. Germline V CDR1 and CDR2: MRHNA, SNTAGT. Unmatched junction bases numbered 4, after V lost 5 bases and J lost 7 bases.

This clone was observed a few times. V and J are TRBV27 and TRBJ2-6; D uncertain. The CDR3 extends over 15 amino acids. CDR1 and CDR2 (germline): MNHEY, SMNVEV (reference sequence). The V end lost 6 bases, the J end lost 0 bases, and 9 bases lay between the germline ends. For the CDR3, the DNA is TGTGCCAGCAGCCTTTCGTTCTCTGGGGCCAACGTCCTGACTTTC. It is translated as CASSLSFSGANVLTF.

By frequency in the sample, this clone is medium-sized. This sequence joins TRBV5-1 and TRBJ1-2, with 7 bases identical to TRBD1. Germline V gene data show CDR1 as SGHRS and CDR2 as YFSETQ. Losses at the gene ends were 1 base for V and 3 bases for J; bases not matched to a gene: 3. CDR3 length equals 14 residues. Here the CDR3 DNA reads TGCGCCAGCAGCTTGTCAGGGGGAGACTATGGCTACACCTTC. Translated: CASSLSGGDYGYTF.

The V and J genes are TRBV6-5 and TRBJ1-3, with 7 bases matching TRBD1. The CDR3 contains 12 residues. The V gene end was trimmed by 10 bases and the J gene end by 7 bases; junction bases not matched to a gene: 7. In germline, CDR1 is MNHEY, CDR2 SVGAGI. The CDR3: CATSTGPNTIYF. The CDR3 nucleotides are TGTGCCACCTCGACAGGGCCGAACACCATATATTTT.

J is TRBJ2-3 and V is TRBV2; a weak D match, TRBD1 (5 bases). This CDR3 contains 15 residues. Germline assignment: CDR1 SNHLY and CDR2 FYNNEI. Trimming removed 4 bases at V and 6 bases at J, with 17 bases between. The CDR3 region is CASSVQGGAGDTQYF. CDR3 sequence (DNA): TGTGCCAGCAGTGTTCAGGGCGGAGCTGGGGATACGCAGTATTTT.

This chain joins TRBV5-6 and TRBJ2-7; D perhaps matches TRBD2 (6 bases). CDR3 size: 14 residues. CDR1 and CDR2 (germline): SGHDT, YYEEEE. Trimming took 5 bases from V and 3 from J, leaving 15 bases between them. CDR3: CASSAGGGDYEQYF. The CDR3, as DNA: TGTGCCAGCAGTGCCGGGGGAGGAGACTACGAGCAGTACTTC.

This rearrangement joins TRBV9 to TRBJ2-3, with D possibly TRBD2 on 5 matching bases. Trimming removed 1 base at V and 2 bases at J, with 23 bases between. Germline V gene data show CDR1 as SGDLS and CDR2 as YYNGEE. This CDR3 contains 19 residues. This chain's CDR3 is CASSVHRVAGATPTDTQYF. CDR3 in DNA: TGTGCCAGCAGCGTACATCGGGTGGCGGGCGCTACCCCCACAGATACGCAGTATTTT.

Written as DNA, the CDR3 is TGTGCCTGGAGTGTAAGGACAGCAGATACGCAGTATTTT. It yields the protein CAWSVRTADTQYF. The chain employs TRBV30 and TRBJ2-3; possibly TRBD1 for D (6 bases). Germline CDR1 reads GTSNPN; CDR2 reads SVGIG (reference sequence). The CDR3 runs to 13 residues. Trimming took 0 bases from V and 4 from J, leaving 8 bases between them.